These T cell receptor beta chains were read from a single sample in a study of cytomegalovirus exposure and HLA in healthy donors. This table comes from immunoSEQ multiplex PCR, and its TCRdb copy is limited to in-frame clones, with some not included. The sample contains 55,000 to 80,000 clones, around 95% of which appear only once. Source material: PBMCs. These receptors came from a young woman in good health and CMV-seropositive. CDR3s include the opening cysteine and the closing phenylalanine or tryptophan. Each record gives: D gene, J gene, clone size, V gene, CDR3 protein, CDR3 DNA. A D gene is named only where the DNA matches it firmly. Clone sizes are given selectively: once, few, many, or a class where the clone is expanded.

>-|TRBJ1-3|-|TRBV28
CASSLADSGNTIYF
TGTGCCAGCAGTTTGGCCGACTCTGGAAACACCATATATTTT
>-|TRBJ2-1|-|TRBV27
CASSSVTSSSYNEQFF
TGTGCCAGCAGTTCGGTCACTTCAAGCTCCTACAATGAGCAGTTCTTC
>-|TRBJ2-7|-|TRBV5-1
CASSFGTGGSYEQYF
TGCGCCAGCAGCTTTGGGACCGGGGGCTCCTACGAGCAGTACTTC
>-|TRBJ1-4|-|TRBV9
CASSVGRGPNEKLFF
TGTGCCAGCAGCGTAGGCAGGGGCCCTAATGAAAAACTGTTTTTT
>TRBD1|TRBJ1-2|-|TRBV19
CASSNPGQGTYGYTF
TGTGCCAGTAGTAACCCGGGACAGGGTACCTATGGCTACACCTTC
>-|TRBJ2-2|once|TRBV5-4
CASSLETGANTGELFF
TGTGCCAGCAGCTTGGAGACAGGTGCGAACACCGGGGAGCTGTTTTTT
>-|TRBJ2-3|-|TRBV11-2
CASTLGGTDTQYF
TGTGCCAGTACCCTAGGCGGCACAGATACGCAGTATTTT
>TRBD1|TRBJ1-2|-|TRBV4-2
CASSLRGQGATAYGYTF
TGTGCCAGCAGCCTGAGGGGGCAGGGGGCTACAGCTTATGGCTACACCTTC
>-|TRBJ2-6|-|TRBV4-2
CASSQDSGAGANVLTF
TGTGCCAGCAGCCAAGATTCAGGGGCTGGGGCCAACGTCCTGACTTTC
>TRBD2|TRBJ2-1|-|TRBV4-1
CASGISGRYEQFF
TGCGCCAGCGGTATTAGCGGGAGGTATGAGCAGTTCTTC
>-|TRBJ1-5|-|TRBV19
CASRTTGKGNQPQHF
TGTGCCAGTAGAACCACAGGGAAGGGCAATCAGCCCCAGCATTTT
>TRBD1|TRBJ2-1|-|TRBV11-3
CASSLRGQGNEQFF
TGTGCCAGCAGCTTAAGGGGGCAGGGCAATGAGCAGTTCTTC
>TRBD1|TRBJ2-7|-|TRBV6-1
CASSADRAGSYEQYF
TGTGCCAGCAGTGCGGACAGGGCAGGGTCCTACGAGCAGTACTTC
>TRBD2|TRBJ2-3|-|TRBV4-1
CASSREGISTDTQYF
TGCGCCAGCAGCCGGGAGGGTATTAGCACAGATACGCAGTATTTT
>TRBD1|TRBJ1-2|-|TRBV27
CASSPQGAVGYTF
TGTGCCAGCAGTCCACAGGGGGCGGTGGGCTACACCTTC
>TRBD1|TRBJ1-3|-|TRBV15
CATSRGTGAGNTIYF
TGTGCCACCAGCAGGGGGACAGGGGCTGGAAACACCATATATTTT
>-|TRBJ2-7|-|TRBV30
CAWSTGPGREWSEQYF
TGTGCCTGGAGCACCGGGCCGGGACGGGAGTGGTCCGAGCAGTACTTC
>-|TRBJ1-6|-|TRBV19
CASSISASAYNSPLHF
TGTGCCAGTAGTATTTCCGCTTCGGCCTATAATTCACCCCTCCACTTT
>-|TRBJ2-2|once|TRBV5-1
CASSGGASNTGELFF
TGCGCCAGCAGCGGCGGGGCGTCAAACACCGGGGAGCTGTTTTTT
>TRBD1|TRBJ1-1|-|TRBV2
CASSDGGDRVWGRTEAFF
TGTGCCAGCAGTGACGGAGGAGACAGGGTCTGGGGAAGAACTGAAGCTTTCTTT
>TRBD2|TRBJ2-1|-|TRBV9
CASSPYSGTSGYNEQFF
TGTGCCAGCAGCCCTTATTCCGGGACTAGCGGATACAATGAGCAGTTCTTC
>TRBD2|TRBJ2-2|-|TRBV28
CASSWVAGYTGELFF
TGTGCCAGCAGTTGGGTAGCGGGCTACACCGGGGAGCTGTTTTTT
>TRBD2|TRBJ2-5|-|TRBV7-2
CASSGGTETQYF
TGTGCCAGTAGCGGGGGGACGGAGACCCAGTACTTC
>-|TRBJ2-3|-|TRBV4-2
CASSQAGGTDTQYF
TGTGCCAGCAGCCAAGCGGGAGGCACAGATACGCAGTATTTT
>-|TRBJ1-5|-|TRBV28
CASSRRGAYSNQPQHF
TGTGCCAGCAGTCGTCGGGGGGCTTATAGCAATCAGCCCCAGCATTTT
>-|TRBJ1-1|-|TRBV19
CASSIDPQGNTEAFF
TGTGCCAGTAGTATAGATCCGCAGGGGAACACTGAAGCTTTCTTT
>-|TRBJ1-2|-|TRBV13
CASSPGGGSYGYTF
TGTGCCAGCAGCCCCGGGGGGGGGTCCTATGGCTACACCTTC
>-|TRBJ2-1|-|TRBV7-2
CASSLAGPYSYNEQFF
TGTGCCAGCAGCTTAGCTGGGCCATACTCCTACAATGAGCAGTTCTTC
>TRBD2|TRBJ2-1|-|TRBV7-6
CASSPGTSGAIYNEQFF
TGTGCCAGCAGCCCTGGGACTAGCGGGGCTATCTACAATGAGCAGTTCTTC
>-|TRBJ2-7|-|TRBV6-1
CASRNGGRSSYEQYF
TGTGCCAGCAGGAATGGCGGGCGGAGCTCCTACGAGCAGTACTTC
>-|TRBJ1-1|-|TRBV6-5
CASSYSARNTEAFF
TGTGCCAGCAGTTACTCGGCCAGGAACACTGAAGCTTTCTTT
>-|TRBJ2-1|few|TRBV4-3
CASSRDTGFSYNEQFF
TGCGCCAGCAGCCGGGACACAGGGTTTAGCTACAATGAGCAGTTCTTC
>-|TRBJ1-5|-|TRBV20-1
CSASQVQPQHF
TGCAGTGCTAGTCAGGTCCAGCCCCAGCATTTT
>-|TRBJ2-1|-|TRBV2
CASNGIRNEQFF
TGTGCCAGCAACGGGATCCGTAATGAGCAGTTCTTC
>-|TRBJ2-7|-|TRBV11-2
CASSLTTVRGRFHEQYF
TGTGCCAGCAGCTTAACGACGGTACGGGGTCGTTTCCACGAGCAGTACTTC